This T cell receptor beta chain was documented in a study of blood T cells in healthy people across ages. It was with a sample-barcoded 5' primer and a J-beta primer mix that a second PCR of about 6 to 11 cycles was run. Each CDR3 protein is one row after TCRdb ran MiXCR on the 5' RACE reads. The sample lists 870,000 or so distinct CDR3 sequences; 29% were seen once. Trimming shortened V by 0 bases and J by 10 bases, and 10 bases separated the two germline ends. There are 14 residues in the CDR3. Germline CDR1 and CDR2: MNHEY and SMNVEV (reference sequence). The study isolated at least 6 million PBMCs from each sample. A few counts support this clonotype.

The chain couples TRBV27 to TRBJ1-6; no clear D. The receptor's source is a woman at least 80 years old in good health. Sequencing was performed on blood. CDR3 nucleotide sequence: TGTGCCAGCAGTTTATCGATTGGTGGCTCACCCCTCCACTTT. The encoded protein is CASSLSIGGSPLHF.